The 21 T cell receptor beta chains reported below all come from one sample, sequenced in a study of chemoradiotherapy in HPV16-positive cancers. The table came from immunoSEQ multiplex PCR; TCRdb's copy has only in-frame clones and leaves some out. Among about 34,000 clones listed, 92% were seen once. Specimen: blood, collected from a patient who underwent chemoradiotherapy. These receptors were taken from a human donor with HPV-associated anogenital cancer.

The chain links TRBV4-2 to TRBJ2-3, with 16 bases aligning to TRBD2. The V and J ends lost 4 bases and 2 bases, in that order; junction bases with no gene match: 15. Germline loops: CDR1 LGHNA, CDR2 YNFKEQ. The CDR3 extends over 21 amino acids. The CDR3 is CASSRRRLGTSGGASTDTQYF. CDR3 DNA: TGTGCCAGCAGCCGGAGACGACTAGGGACTAGCGGGGGGGCATCCACAGATACGCAGTATTTT.

The genes are TRBV18 and TRBJ1-1; 9 bases match TRBD1. The length of the CDR3 is 16 residues. The J segment lost 1 base and the V segment lost 5 bases, leaving 8 bases of the junction unmatched. CDR1 and CDR2 from the germline V gene are KGHSH and LQKENI. Here the CDR3 DNA reads TGTGCCAGCTCAAGGGGACAGGGTGCAAGGAACACTGAAGCTTTCTTT. This encodes CASSRGQGARNTEAFF.

The V gene is TRBV5-4, the J gene TRBJ2-5; TRBD1 matches at 8 bases. V lost 4 bases and J lost 5; bases outside the gene matches: 10. CDR1 is SGHNT, CDR2 YYREEE, per germline (reference sequence). CDR3 length equals 15 residues. The CDR3 is CASSNPTGAGETQYF. The CDR3 nucleotides read TGTGCCAGCAGCAACCCGACAGGGGCGGGGGAGACCCAGTACTTC.

The chain couples TRBV19 to TRBJ1-5; a weak D match, TRBD1 (5 bases). Trimming pared 1 base from V and 4 bases from J, leaving 14 bases between. Germline lookup yields CDR1 LNHDA and CDR2 SQIVND (reference sequence). This CDR3 has 16 amino acids. This CDR3 is CASSIARWGGNQPQHF. Here the CDR3 DNA reads TGTGCCAGTAGTATAGCCCGATGGGGGGGGAATCAGCCCCAGCATTTT.

With respect to this clone: The junction departs from the called germline gene at one end, perhaps through a read error. The chain uses TRBV4-1 and TRBJ1-1; D uncertain. This CDR3 has 13 amino acids. Germline V gives CDR1 MGHRA, CDR2 YSYEKL. CDR3 nucleotides: TGTGCCAGCAGCCAAGCCGTGGACTGGGAAGCTTTCTTT. Its protein product is CASSQAVDWEAFF.

The chain employs TRBV29-1 and TRBJ1-1, with D unclear. CDR1 SQVTM and CDR2 ANQGSEA come from the germline V gene. The CDR3 has 15 amino acids. Trimming cost V 7 bases and J 0 bases, with 18 bases left between them. CDR3 coding DNA: TGCAGCGCCGAAGACATTGGCGGTGTGAACACTGAAGCTTTCTTT. Translation gives CSAEDIGGVNTEAFF.

The genes are TRBV7-9 and TRBJ2-7, with 11 bases lining up with TRBD1. Germline CDR1 is SEHNR and CDR2 is FQNEAQ (reference sequence). The CDR3 loop spans 15 amino acids. J gave up 4 bases and V 5 bases, and 7 bases lay outside the gene matches. The DNA of the CDR3 is TGTGCCAGCAGCCCGGGACAGGGGGTTGCTTACGAGCAGTACTTC. It encodes CASSPGQGVAYEQYF.

The chain couples TRBV5-1 to TRBJ1-4; D not resolved. This CDR3 comprises 17 residues. The germline V gene encodes CDR1 SGHRS and CDR2 YFSETQ. Deletions cut 4 bases from V and 1 base from J, with 17 bases between. This CDR3 reads CASSLRGAGRTNEKLFF. Written as DNA, the CDR3 is TGCGCCAGCAGCCTACGGGGAGCCGGTCGAACTAATGAAAAACTGTTTTTT. The variable domain in full, with the rest retrieved from reference TRBV5-1 and TRBJ1-4, is KAGVTQTPRYLIKTRGQQVTLSCSPISGHRSVSWYQQTPGQGLQFLFEYFSETQRNKGNFPGRFSGRQFSNSRSEMNVSTLELGDSALYLCASSLRGAGRTNEKLFFGSGTQLSVL.

The gene calls are TRBV29-1 and TRBJ1-1, with D possibly being TRBD1 (5 bases). The length of the CDR3 is 10 residues. Looked up from germline, CDR1 is SQVTM and CDR2 is ANQGSEA. V was cut by 6 bases and J by 3 bases, with 5 bases left in between. The CDR3 DNA reads TGCAGCGTCAGGGACACTGAAGCTTTCTTT. This codes for CSVRDTEAFF.

The chain joins TRBV27 to TRBJ2-7, with D possibly matching TRBD1 (6 bases). Per germline, CDR1 MNHEY and CDR2 SMNVEV (reference sequence). Trimming pared 3 bases from V and 3 bases from J, leaving 15 bases between. The CDR3 length is 15 residues. CDR3 region: CASSFRTERHYEQYF. The DNA of the CDR3 is TGTGCCAGCAGTTTTCGGACAGAACGCCACTACGAGCAGTACTTC.

CDR3 in amino acids: CASSRALQGLQASNYGYTF. The CDR3 DNA follows: TGCGCCAGCAGCCGGGCCTTACAGGGACTTCAAGCCTCTAACTATGGCTACACCTTC. This sequence joins TRBV4-1 and TRBJ1-2; tentative D call: TRBD1 (6 bases). CDR3 length: 19 residues. V was pared by 4 bases and J by 0 bases, with 24 bases between. The V gene's germline CDR1 is MGHRA and CDR2 YSYEKL.

This rearrangement joins TRBV9 to TRBJ2-3; 7 bases are shared with TRBD2. Per germline, CDR1 SGDLS and CDR2 YYNGEE. The CDR3 extends over 14 amino acids. With 4 bases clipped from V and 6 bases from J, the junction kept 8 bases outside the gene matches. The CDR3 bases are TGTGCCAGCAGCCCACGGGGGGATGGGGATACGCAGTATTTT. Its protein is CASSPRGDGDTQYF.

V gene TRBV7-9 combines with J gene TRBJ1-2; 9 bases fit TRBD1. V was clipped by 4 bases and J by 4 bases; unmatched bases: 7. The CDR3 covers 15 residues. Germline V CDR1 and CDR2: SEHNR, FQNEAQ (reference sequence). CDR3: CASSSGQGRIYGYTF. In DNA form, the CDR3 reads TGTGCCAGCAGCTCGGGACAGGGAAGAATCTATGGCTACACCTTC. Together with reference TRBV7-9 and TRBJ1-2, the CDR3 gives the full variable domain: DTGVSQNPRHKITKRGQNVTFRCDPISEHNRLYWYRQTLGQGPEFLTYFQNEAQLEKSRLLSDRFSAERPKGSFSTLEIQRTEQGDSAMYLCASSSGQGRIYGYTFGSGTRLTVV.

This chain joins TRBV7-2 and TRBJ2-1; D is ambiguous. Germline V gene data show CDR1 as SGHTA and CDR2 as FQGNSA. The V gene lost 5 bases and the J gene lost 6 bases, with 20 bases spanning the gap. The CDR3 length is 16 residues. The CDR3: CASSPRGIAQSNEQFF. The CDR3 DNA is TGTGCCAGCAGCCCTAGAGGAATAGCCCAATCCAATGAGCAGTTCTTC.

V and J are TRBV19 and TRBJ1-6; D remains ambiguous. Trimming shortened V by 5 bases and J by 10 bases, and 18 bases separated the two germline ends. The germline gives CDR1 LNHDA, CDR2 SQIVND (reference sequence). This CDR3 has 15 residues. The CDR3 reads CASSPSLGRSSPLHF. CDR3 coding DNA: TGTGCCAGTAGTCCCAGCTTAGGGCGGAGCTCACCCCTCCACTTT.

This chain uses TRBV2 with TRBJ1-3, with a weak D call TRBD1 (5 bases). Trimming removed 7 bases from V and 0 bases from J, with 13 bases in between. The length of the CDR3 is 15 residues. The germline V gene has CDR1 SNHLY and CDR2 FYNNEI. CDR3 sequence (DNA): TGTGCCAGCACCACAGGCGTGAGCTCTGGAAACACCATATATTTT. It codes for CASTTGVSSGNTIYF. The full variable domain, rest sourced from reference TRBV2 and TRBJ1-3, is EPEVTQTPSHQVTQMGQEVILRCVPISNHLYFYWYRQILGQKVEFLVSFYNNEISEKSEIFDDQFSVERPDGSNFTLKIRSTKLEDSAMYFCASTTGVSSGNTIYFGEGSWLTVV.

V usage is TRBV6-1 and J usage is TRBJ2-7; 8 nucleotides line up with TRBD1. This CDR3 contains 13 residues. Germline CDR1 reads MNHNS; CDR2 reads SASEGT. The V segment lost 7 bases and the J segment 3 bases; nucleotides outside the gene matches: 5. The CDR3 coding sequence is TGTGCCAGCACGACAGGGGTAATCTACGAGCAGTACTTC. The encoded protein is CASTTGVIYEQYF.

This chain uses TRBV4-3 with TRBJ1-1, with 9 bases identical to TRBD1. Germline V gene data show CDR1 as LGHNA and CDR2 as YSLEER. The CDR3 has 14 residues. V shed 4 bases, J shed 2 bases, and the junction held 2 bases outside the gene matches. The CDR3 region is CASSLGQGNTEAFF. Here the CDR3 DNA reads TGCGCCAGCAGCCTGGGACAGGGAAACACTGAAGCTTTCTTT.

V gene TRBV5-1 combines with J gene TRBJ1-3; no firm D call. Germline V gene sequence: CDR1 SGHRS, CDR2 YFSETQ. The CDR3 covers 14 residues. The V end lost 7 bases, the J end lost 0 bases, and 11 bases lay between the germline ends. This chain's CDR3 is CASGQDVSGNTIYF. DNA of the CDR3: TGCGCCAGCGGGCAGGACGTCTCTGGAAACACCATATATTTT.

The chain is built from TRBV4-1 and TRBJ1-1; D is unclear. Germline V CDR1 and CDR2: MGHRA, YSYEKL. The V end lost 6 bases, the J end lost 1 base, and 9 bases lay between the germline ends. This CDR3 is 13 amino acids long. The DNA of the CDR3 is TGCGCCAGCAGAGGGCATGGGAACACTGAAGCTTTCTTT. It encodes CASRGHGNTEAFF.

The J gene is TRBJ2-3, the V gene TRBV2, with 11 bases fitting TRBD2. CDR1 is SNHLY and CDR2 is FYNNEI in the germline V gene. The V segment lost 5 bases and the J segment 0 bases; nucleotides outside the gene matches: 7. CDR3 size: 17 residues. CDR3: CASSLAGGRLSTDTQYF. The CDR3 DNA reads TGTGCCAGCAGTTTAGCGGGGGGGCGTTTGAGCACAGATACGCAGTATTTT.